This T cell receptor (beta chain) was found in a study of cytomegalovirus exposure and HLA in healthy donors. Study context: Researchers found that roughly 81% of fewer than 450 genotyped donors fell within the Caucasian-associated ancestry cluster.

In germline, CDR1 is SGHVS, CDR2 FNYEAQ. Trimming at V came to 5 bases and at J to 1 base, leaving 10 bases not matched to a gene. The CDR3 spans 17 residues. 13 Jbeta primers and 60 Vbeta primers were used for the PCR. Produced via immunoSEQ multiplex PCR; TCRdb's table is partial and in-frame only. Of roughly 100,000 clones in the sample, under 85% are singletons; the top ten hold 1.3%. The receptor comes from a man aged 35 to 55 in good health and CMV-seronegative. Sequencing was performed on PBMCs. This chain uses TRBV7-6 with TRBJ1-2, with 10 bases lining up with TRBD1. The CDR3 loop is CASSPRTGGTINYGYTF. DNA of the CDR3: TGTGCCAGCAGCCCCCGGACAGGGGGGACGATTAACTATGGCTACACCTTC.